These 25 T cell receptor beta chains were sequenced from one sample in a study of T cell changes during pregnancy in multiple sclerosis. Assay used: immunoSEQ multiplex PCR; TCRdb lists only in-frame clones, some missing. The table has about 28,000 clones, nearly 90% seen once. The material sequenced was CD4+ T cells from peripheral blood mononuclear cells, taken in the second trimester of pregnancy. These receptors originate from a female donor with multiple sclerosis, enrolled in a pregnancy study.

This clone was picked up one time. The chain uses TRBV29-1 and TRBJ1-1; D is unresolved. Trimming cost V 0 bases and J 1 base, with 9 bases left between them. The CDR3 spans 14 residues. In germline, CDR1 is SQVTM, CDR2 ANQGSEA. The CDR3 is CSVEDPGPNTEAFF. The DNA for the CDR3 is TGCAGCGTTGAAGATCCAGGTCCGAACACTGAAGCTTTCTTT.

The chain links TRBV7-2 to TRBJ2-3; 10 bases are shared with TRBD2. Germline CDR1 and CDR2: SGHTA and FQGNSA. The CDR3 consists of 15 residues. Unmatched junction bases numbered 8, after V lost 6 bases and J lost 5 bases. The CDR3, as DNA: TGTGCCAGCAGAAATAGCGGGGGGTCTGGAGATACGCAGTATTTT. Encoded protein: CASRNSGGSGDTQYF.

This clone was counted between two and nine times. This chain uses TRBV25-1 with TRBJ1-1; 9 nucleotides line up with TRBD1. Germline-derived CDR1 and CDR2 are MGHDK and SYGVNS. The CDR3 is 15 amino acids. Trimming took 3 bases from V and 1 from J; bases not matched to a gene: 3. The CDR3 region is CASSDPGQGNTEAFF. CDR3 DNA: TGTGCCAGCAGTGATCCGGGACAGGGGAACACTGAAGCTTTCTTT.

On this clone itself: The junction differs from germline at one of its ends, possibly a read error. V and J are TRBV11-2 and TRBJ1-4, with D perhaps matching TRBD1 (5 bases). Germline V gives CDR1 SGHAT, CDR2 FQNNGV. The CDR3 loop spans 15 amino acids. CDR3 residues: CASSVERGEREKLFF. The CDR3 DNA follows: TGTGCCAGCAGCGTAGAAAGGGGCGAAAGGGAAAAACTGTTTTTT.

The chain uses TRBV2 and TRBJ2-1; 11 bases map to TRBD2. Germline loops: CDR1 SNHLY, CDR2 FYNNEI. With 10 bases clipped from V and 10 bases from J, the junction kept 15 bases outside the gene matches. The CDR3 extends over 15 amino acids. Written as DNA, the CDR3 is TGTGCCACCCTCCCCCGTAGCGGGGGGGCGGGGGAGCAGTTCTTC. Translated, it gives CATLPRSGGAGEQFF.

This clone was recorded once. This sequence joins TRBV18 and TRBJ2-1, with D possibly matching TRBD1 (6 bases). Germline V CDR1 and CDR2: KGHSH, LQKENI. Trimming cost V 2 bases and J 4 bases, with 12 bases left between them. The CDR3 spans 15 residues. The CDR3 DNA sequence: TGTGCCAGCTCACCAATAAGTACAGGGTACAATGAGCAGTTCTTC. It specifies CASSPISTGYNEQFF.

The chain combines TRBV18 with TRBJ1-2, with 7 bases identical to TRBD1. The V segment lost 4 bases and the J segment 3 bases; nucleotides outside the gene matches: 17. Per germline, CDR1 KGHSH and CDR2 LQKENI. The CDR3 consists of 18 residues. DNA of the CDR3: TGTGCCAGCTCACAAGCCCCCGTAATAGGGGGCGGAGACTATGGCTACACCTTC. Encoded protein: CASSQAPVIGGGDYGYTF. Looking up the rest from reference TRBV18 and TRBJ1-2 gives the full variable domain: NAGVMQNPRHLVRRRGQEARLRCSPMKGHSHVYWYRQLPEEGLKFMVYLQKENIIDESGMPKERFSAEFPKEGPSILRIQQVVRGDSAAYFCASSQAPVIGGGDYGYTFGSGTRLTVV.

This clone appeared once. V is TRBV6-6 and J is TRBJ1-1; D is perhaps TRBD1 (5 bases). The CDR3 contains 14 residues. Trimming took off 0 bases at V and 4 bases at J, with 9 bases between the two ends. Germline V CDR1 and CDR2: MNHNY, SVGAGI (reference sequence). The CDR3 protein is CASSYSVGGTEAFF. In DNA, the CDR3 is TGTGCCAGCAGTTACTCGGTGGGGGGCACTGAAGCTTTCTTT.

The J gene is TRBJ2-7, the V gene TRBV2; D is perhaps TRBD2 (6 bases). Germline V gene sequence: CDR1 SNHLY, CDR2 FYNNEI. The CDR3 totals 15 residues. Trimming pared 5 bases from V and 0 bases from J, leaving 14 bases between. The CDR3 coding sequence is TGTGCCAGCAGTTACACCCGGGACTTCTCCTACGAGCAGTACTTC. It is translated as CASSYTRDFSYEQYF.

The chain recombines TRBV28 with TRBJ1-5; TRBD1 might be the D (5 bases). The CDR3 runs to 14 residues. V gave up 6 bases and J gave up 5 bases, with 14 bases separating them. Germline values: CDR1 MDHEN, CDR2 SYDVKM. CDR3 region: CASRPPGGYQPQHF. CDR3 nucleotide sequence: TGTGCCAGCAGACCCCCGGGGGGGTATCAGCCCCAGCATTTT.

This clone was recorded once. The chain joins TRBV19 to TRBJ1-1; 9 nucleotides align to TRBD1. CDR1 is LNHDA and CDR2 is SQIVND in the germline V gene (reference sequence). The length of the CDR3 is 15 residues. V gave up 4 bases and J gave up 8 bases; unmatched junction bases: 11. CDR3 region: CASSSWTGDSGEAFF. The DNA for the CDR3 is TGTGCCAGTAGTAGTTGGACAGGGGATTCAGGCGAAGCTTTCTTT.

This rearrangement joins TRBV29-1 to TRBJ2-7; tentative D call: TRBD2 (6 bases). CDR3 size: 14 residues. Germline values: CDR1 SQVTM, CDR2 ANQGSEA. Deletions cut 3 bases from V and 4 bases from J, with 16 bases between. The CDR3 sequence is CSVEGLPGRYEQYF. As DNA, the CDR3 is TGCAGCGTTGAGGGACTCCCCGGTCGATACGAGCAGTACTTC.

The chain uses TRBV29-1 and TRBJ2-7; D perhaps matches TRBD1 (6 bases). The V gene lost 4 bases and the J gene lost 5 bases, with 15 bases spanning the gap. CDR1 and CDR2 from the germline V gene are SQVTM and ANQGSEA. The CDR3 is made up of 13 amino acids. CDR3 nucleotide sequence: TGCAGCGTTGCACTGACAGGATTCGACGAGCAGTACTTC. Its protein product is CSVALTGFDEQYF.

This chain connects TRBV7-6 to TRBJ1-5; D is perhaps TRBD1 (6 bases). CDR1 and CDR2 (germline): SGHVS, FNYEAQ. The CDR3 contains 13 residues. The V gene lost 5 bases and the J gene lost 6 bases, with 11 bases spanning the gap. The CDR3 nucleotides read TGTGCCAGCAGCCGCGGACAGCTTCAGCCCCAGCATTTT. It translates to CASSRGQLQPQHF.

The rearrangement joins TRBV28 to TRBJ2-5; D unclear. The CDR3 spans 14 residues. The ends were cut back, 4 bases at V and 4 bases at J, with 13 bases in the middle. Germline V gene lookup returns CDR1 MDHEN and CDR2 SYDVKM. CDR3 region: CASSSRLYGETQYF. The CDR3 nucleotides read TGTGCCAGCAGTTCCCGGTTATACGGAGAGACCCAGTACTTC.

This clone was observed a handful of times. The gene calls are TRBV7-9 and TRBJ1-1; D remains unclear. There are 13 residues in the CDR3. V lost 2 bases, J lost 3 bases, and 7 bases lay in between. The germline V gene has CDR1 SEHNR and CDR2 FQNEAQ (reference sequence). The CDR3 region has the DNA TGTGCCAGCAGCTTACAGGCCGACACTGAAGCTTTCTTT. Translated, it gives CASSLQADTEAFF.

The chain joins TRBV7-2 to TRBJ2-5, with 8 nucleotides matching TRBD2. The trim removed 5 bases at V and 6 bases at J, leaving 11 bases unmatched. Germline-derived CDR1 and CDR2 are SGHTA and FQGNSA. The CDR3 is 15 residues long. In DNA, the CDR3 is TGTGCCAGCAGCGCCTCGGCCCGGGGGGGACAGACCCAGTACTTC. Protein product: CASSASARGGQTQYF.

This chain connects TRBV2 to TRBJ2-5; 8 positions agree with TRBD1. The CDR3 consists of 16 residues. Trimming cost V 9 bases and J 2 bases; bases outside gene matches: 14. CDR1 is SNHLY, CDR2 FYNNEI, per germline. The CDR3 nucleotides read TGTGCCAGTTCTACCCGGACAGGGACATTTCAAGAGACCCAGTACTTC. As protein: CASSTRTGTFQETQYF.

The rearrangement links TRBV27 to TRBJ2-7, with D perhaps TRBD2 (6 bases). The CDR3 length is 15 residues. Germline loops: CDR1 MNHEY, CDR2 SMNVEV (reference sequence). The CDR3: CAAAEGTGLHYEQYF. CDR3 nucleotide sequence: TGTGCTGCCGCAGAGGGGACGGGACTCCATTACGAGCAGTACTTC.

The CDR3 nucleotides read TGCGCCAGCACCCTCCTCCCACAGACCTACAATGAGCAGTTCTTC. This codes for CASTLLPQTYNEQFF. The chain uses TRBV5-1 and TRBJ2-1; D not certain. This CDR3 is 15 amino acids long. Germline V gives CDR1 SGHRS, CDR2 YFSETQ. V was clipped by 6 bases and J by 2 bases, with 15 bases between them.

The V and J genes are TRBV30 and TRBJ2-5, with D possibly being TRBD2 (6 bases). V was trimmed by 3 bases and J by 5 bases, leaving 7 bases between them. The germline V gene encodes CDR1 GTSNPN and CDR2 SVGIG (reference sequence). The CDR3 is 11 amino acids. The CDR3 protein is CAWSGSETQYF. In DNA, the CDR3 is TGTGCCTGGAGCGGGAGTGAGACCCAGTACTTC.

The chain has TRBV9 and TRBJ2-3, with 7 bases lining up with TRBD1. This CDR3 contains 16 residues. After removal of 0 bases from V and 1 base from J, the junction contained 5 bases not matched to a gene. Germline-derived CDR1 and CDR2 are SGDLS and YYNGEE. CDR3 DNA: TGTGCCAGCAGCGTAGTTCGTGGGACAGGCACAGATACGCAGTATTTT. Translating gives CASSVVRGTGTDTQYF.

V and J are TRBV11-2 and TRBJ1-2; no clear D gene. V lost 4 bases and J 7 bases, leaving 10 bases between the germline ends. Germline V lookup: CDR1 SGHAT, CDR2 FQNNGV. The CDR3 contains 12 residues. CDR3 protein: CASSWESRGYTF. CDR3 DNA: TGTGCCAGCAGCTGGGAGTCTCGTGGCTACACCTTC.

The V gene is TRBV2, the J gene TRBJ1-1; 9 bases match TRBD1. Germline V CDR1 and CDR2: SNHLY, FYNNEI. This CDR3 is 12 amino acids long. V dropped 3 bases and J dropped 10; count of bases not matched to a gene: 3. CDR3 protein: CASSETGGSAFF. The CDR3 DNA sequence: TGTGCCAGCAGTGAGACAGGGGGGTCAGCTTTCTTT.

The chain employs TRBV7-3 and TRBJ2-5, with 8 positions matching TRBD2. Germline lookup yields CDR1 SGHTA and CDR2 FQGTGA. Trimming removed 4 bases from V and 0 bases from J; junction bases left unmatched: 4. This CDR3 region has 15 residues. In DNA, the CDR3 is TGTGCCAGCAGCTCGGGACTAGGGTACCAAGAGACCCAGTACTTC. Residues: CASSSGLGYQETQYF.